Below are 21 T cell receptor beta chains sequenced from a single sample in a study of blood T cell repertoires in COVID-19. Assay used: immunoSEQ multiplex PCR; TCRdb lists only in-frame clones, some missing. This table holds under 75,000 clones, around four fifths found once. Sequencing was done on a sample of peripheral blood. These receptors came from a human donor in a cohort sampled during active COVID-19.

Only a few counts were recorded for this clone. The V call is TRBV4-1, the J call TRBJ2-5; 8 bases fit TRBD1. The ends lost 4 bases at V and 5 bases at J; junction bases unmatched: 6. The V gene's germline CDR1 is MGHRA and CDR2 YSYEKL. The CDR3 covers 14 residues. The CDR3 DNA sequence: TGCGCCAGCAGCCCCCCAGGGGGCGGGGAGACCCAGTACTTC. It codes for CASSPPGGGETQYF.

The rearrangement uses TRBV6-7 and TRBJ1-5; D is ambiguous. TRBV6-7 is an open reading frame whose function is uncertain. The CDR3 sequence is 16 residues long. V gave up 6 bases and J gave up 0 bases, with 15 bases separating them. The CDR3 protein is CASRLERFNSNQPQHF. The CDR3 DNA sequence: TGTGCCAGCAGACTCGAACGATTTAATAGCAATCAGCCCCAGCATTTT.

This rearrangement joins TRBV7-9 to TRBJ2-2; weak D call: TRBD1 (6 bases). The V and J ends lost 5 bases and 5 bases respectively, with 15 bases between them. Germline V gene sequence: CDR1 SEHNR, CDR2 FQNEAQ (reference sequence). This CDR3 contains 15 residues. The CDR3 loop reads CASSSTRGSTGELFF. CDR3 coding DNA: TGTGCCAGCAGCAGTACAAGGGGGAGTACCGGGGAGCTGTTTTTT.

This clone was seen only once. The chain uses TRBV7-6 and TRBJ1-1; D ambiguous. V dropped 1 base and J dropped 6 bases, with 15 bases sitting between them. CDR3 length: 15 amino acids. Germline CDR1 and CDR2: SGHVS and FNYEAQ. CDR3 coding DNA: TGTGCCAGCAGCTTAGGTAGAGGGATAGGTTCTGAAGCTTTCTTT. It specifies CASSLGRGIGSEAFF.

The rearrangement joins TRBV6-1 to TRBJ2-5; D remains ambiguous. The length of the CDR3 is 12 residues. V lost 3 bases, J lost 4 bases, and 6 bases lay in between. Germline assignment: CDR1 MNHNS and CDR2 SASEGT. The CDR3 DNA sequence: TGTGCCAGCAGTGACAACGGAGAGACCCAGTACTTC. The encoded protein is CASSDNGETQYF.

The V call is TRBV7-6, the J call TRBJ2-2, with D unresolved. This CDR3 comprises 13 residues. CDR1 is SGHVS and CDR2 is FNYEAQ in the germline V gene. The V gene lost 6 bases and the J gene lost 5 bases, with 10 bases spanning the gap. The DNA of the CDR3 is TGTGCCAGCAGTGCCGCGCTGACCGGGGAGCTGTTTTTT. This translates into CASSAALTGELFF.

The CDR3 spells CASSGGNEQFF. As DNA, the CDR3 is TGTGCCAGCAGCGGAGGGAATGAGCAGTTCTTC. The chain recombines TRBV7-9 with TRBJ2-1; D is perhaps TRBD2 (6 bases). CDR1 and CDR2 (germline): SEHNR, FQNEAQ (reference sequence). The V end was cut by 5 bases, the J end by 7 bases, with 6 bases between. The CDR3 sequence is 11 residues long.

This clone was observed a single time. V is TRBV9 and J is TRBJ2-3, with D possibly being TRBD2 (6 bases). Germline V gene lookup returns CDR1 SGDLS and CDR2 YYNGEE. The CDR3 runs 14 residues. Trimming shortened V by 0 bases and J by 6 bases, and 11 bases separated the two germline ends. CDR3 coding DNA: TGTGCCAGCAGCGTAGTAGTTGGAGGGGATACGCAGTATTTT. Translated: CASSVVVGGDTQYF.

V is TRBV6-4 and J is TRBJ1-3, with a possible D match to TRBD1 (5 bases). The CDR3 is made up of 17 amino acids. CDR1 and CDR2 from the germline V gene are MRHNA and SNTAGT. With 2 bases removed from V and 2 bases from J, the gap between germline ends came to 16 bases. CDR3 coding DNA: TGTGCCAGCAGTGACGGGGTTGGCAGGGTTACTGGAAACACCATATATTTT. Translating gives CASSDGVGRVTGNTIYF.

This chain uses TRBV30 with TRBJ2-4; a possible D gene is TRBD2 (6 bases). V lost 1 base to trimming and J lost 9 bases, with 16 bases between them. Germline V gene lookup returns CDR1 GTSNPN and CDR2 SVGIG (reference sequence). The CDR3 is 14 amino acids. CDR3 sequence (DNA): TGTGCCTGGAGTGGGGTGAACCGACTAGGCATTCAGTACTTC. Translation: CAWSGVNRLGIQYF.

The chain employs TRBV7-2 and TRBJ1-2, with TRBD1 matching 7 bases. Germline V gene lookup returns CDR1 SGHTA and CDR2 FQGNSA. The CDR3 contains 15 residues. V lost 4 bases and J lost 2; bases outside the gene matches: 7. In DNA form, the CDR3 reads TGTGCCAGCAGCTATGACAGGGCGTCAAACTATGGCTACACCTTC. Amino acid sequence: CASSYDRASNYGYTF.

This clone was recorded only once. The V call is TRBV29-1, the J call TRBJ1-1, with TRBD1 matching over 7 bases. This CDR3 is built from 10 residues. Germline V gene sequence: CDR1 SQVTM, CDR2 ANQGSEA. V lost 6 bases, J lost 9 bases, and 4 bases stayed unmatched. DNA for the CDR3: TGCAGCGTAAGACAGGGACAAGCTTTCTTT. Translated, it gives CSVRQGQAFF.

V is TRBV19 and J is TRBJ1-3, with 8 nucleotides matching TRBD1. The CDR3 has 15 residues. Trimming at V came to 6 bases and at J to 1 base, leaving 5 bases not matched to a gene. CDR1 and CDR2 from the germline V gene are LNHDA and SQIVND (reference sequence). The CDR3: CASRSGGASGNTIYF. The CDR3 DNA is TGTGCCAGTAGATCAGGGGGCGCGTCTGGAAACACCATATATTTT.

V is TRBV10-1 and J is TRBJ1-2; unclear D gene. Germline V gene sequence: CDR1 WNHNN, CDR2 SYGVQD (reference sequence). Trimming took 7 bases from V and 4 from J, leaving 16 bases between them. The CDR3 consists of 14 residues. The DNA of the CDR3 is TGCGCCAGCACTAATTTGGGCGCGGGCTATGGCTACACCTTC. Residues: CASTNLGAGYGYTF.

This clone was seen just once. The V call is TRBV18, the J call TRBJ2-7; TRBD1 aligns across 10 bases. This CDR3 has 17 residues. V shed 3 bases, J shed 1 base, and the junction held 9 bases outside the gene matches. Germline CDR1 is KGHSH and CDR2 is LQKENI. The CDR3 DNA follows: TGTGCCAGCTCACCTTATGCTCCGGGACAGGGGTCCTACGAGCAGTACTTC. As protein: CASSPYAPGQGSYEQYF.

This chain uses TRBV27 with TRBJ2-1; no definite D call. V was pared by 3 bases and J by 5 bases, with 11 bases between. Germline V lookup: CDR1 MNHEY, CDR2 SMNVEV (reference sequence). This CDR3 contains 14 residues. The CDR3 here is CASSFGTVNNEQFF. DNA of the CDR3: TGTGCCAGCAGTTTTGGAACAGTAAACAATGAGCAGTTCTTC.

This clone was counted between two and nine times. This chain uses TRBV5-1 with TRBJ2-7, with D perhaps matching TRBD2 (5 bases). The ends were cut back, 4 bases at V and 2 bases at J, with 16 bases in the middle. The CDR3 sequence is 15 residues long. CDR1 is SGHRS and CDR2 is YFSETQ in the germline V gene. The CDR3 is CASSRHEGLPYEQYF. The DNA of the CDR3 is TGCGCCAGCAGCCGTCACGAGGGATTGCCCTACGAGCAGTACTTC.

In its sample, this clone was seen once. The gene calls are TRBV2 and TRBJ2-7; D possibly corresponds to TRBD1 (6 bases). CDR1 and CDR2 (germline): SNHLY, FYNNEI. The CDR3 has 17 residues. V lost 2 bases and J 1 base, leaving 18 bases between the germline ends. CDR3 in amino acids: CASSEPIGRGGSYEQYF. For the CDR3, the DNA is TGTGCCAGCAGTGAACCAATAGGGCGAGGGGGATCCTACGAGCAGTACTTC.

The chain employs TRBV6-6 and TRBJ2-4, with D possibly TRBD1 on 6 matching bases. There are 15 residues in the CDR3. Germline-derived CDR1 and CDR2 are MNHNY and SVGAGI (reference sequence). Deletions cut 8 bases from V and 2 bases from J, with 16 bases between. In nucleotides, the CDR3 is TGTGCCAGCCAGGGACATTGGGGCTCCAAAAACATTCAGTACTTC. Amino acid sequence: CASQGHWGSKNIQYF.

The chain links TRBV20-1 to TRBJ2-3, with 9 nucleotides matching TRBD2. With V trimmed by 3 bases and J by 4 bases, 8 bases remained unmatched. This CDR3 contains 15 residues. CDR1 and CDR2 (germline): DFQATT, SNEGSKA (reference sequence). CDR3 nucleotides: TGCAGTGCTAGTGGTAGCGGGGGCCTTCCAGATACGCAGTATTTT. Protein: CSASGSGGLPDTQYF.

This clone was counted only a few times. The chain is built from TRBV19 and TRBJ2-7, with 7 bases fitting TRBD1. This CDR3 has 11 residues. Trimming removed 10 bases from V and 2 bases from J; junction bases left unmatched: 2. The V gene's germline CDR1 is LNHDA and CDR2 SQIVND (reference sequence). The CDR3 bases are TGTGCCACCAGGGGGACCTACGAGCAGTACTTC. It yields the protein CATRGTYEQYF.